This T cell receptor (beta chain) was captured in a study of T cell repertoires in cytomegalovirus infection. This clonotype was seen a handful of times. Its antigen is undetermined. General study results and limits: Within the response measured ex vivo, HLA-C-restricted CMV-specific TCR beta clonotypes were dominant.

This CDR3 has 18 amino acids. Germline CDR1 and CDR2: MNHEY and SMNVEV (reference sequence). Trimming took off 0 bases at V and 4 bases at J, with 20 bases between the two ends. TCRdb fed the reads into MiXCR, producing one record per CDR3 protein. The table records roughly 990,000 distinct CDR3 sequences, roughly 31% of them present only once. The specimen was cultured CD8+ T cells from PBMCs, collected from culture after CMV antigen stimulation. The clonotype originates from a human donor in good health (CMV status not recorded). Some clones in this sample may be carry-over from other donors' samples. The rearrangement links TRBV27 to TRBJ2-3, with D maybe TRBD1 (6 bases). The CDR3 region is CASSLSITGSNGADTQYF. DNA of the CDR3: TGTGCCAGCAGTTTATCGATAACAGGGTCAAACGGCGCAGATACGCAGTATTTT.